Listed here is a single T cell receptor beta chain. The data originate from a study of T cells in tumors after PD-1 blockade. CDR3 size: 14 residues. Using immunoSEQ multiplex PCR, the repertoire was profiled, and TCRdb retains in-frame clones only, with some absent. The data contain approximately 60,000 clones, about 82% of them singletons. This receptor was obtained from a human donor with basal cell carcinoma. Sequencing was performed on PBMCs, taken before anti-PD-1 treatment. The chain joins TRBV21-1 to TRBJ1-1. TRBV21-1 constitutes a pseudogene. The CDR3 spells CASSLGGGNTEAFF. The CDR3 DNA sequence: TGTGCCAGCAGCCTCGGGGGTGGGAACACTGAAGCTTTCTTT.